This TCR beta chain was obtained from a study of OX40 agonist ivuxolimab in advanced cancers. Broadly, across the study: Ivuxolimab was an agonistic, fully human IgG2 monoclonal antibody directed against OX40 (CD134), a costimulatory receptor. Among the 52 dose-escalation patients, 19 had hepatocellular carcinoma, roughly 15 melanoma, 9 renal cell carcinoma and 9 head and neck cancer. Intravenous ivuxolimab was administered to patients every 2 weeks at six dose levels: 0.01, 0.1, 0.3, 1.5, 3 and 10 mg/kg. The monotherapy dose-escalation portion (N ≈ 57 patients) of the phase I ivuxolimab trial is reported in the paper. Three dose-escalation patients achieved partial responses, one with hepatocellular carcinoma and two with cutaneous melanoma. A male proportion of almost 85% and a mean age of about 60 years, ranging from 23 to 79, were recorded for the dose-escalation cohort. Peripheral TCRbeta sequencing was intended to test whether TCR sequence diversity was altered and clonal T-cell expansion was caused by ivuxolimab. Prior anti-PD-1, anti-PD-L1 or anti-CTLA-4 therapy was permitted, and 35% to 40% of dose-escalation patients had received checkpoint inhibitors.

A note on this clone: Its antigen is not yet known. Base-call qualities are not available, and no considerably larger clone is one nucleotide away.

For sequencing of the TCRbeta CDR3 region, genomic DNA was extracted from the sorted cells. TCRbeta CDR3 regions were sequenced using the immunoSEQ Assay. Held by TCRdb, this immuneACCESS table contains in-frame sequences only and omits some clones. Under half of the omission traces to an unresolved V gene where checked; the cause of the rest is unknown. The sample table lists some 39,000 clones, roughly three quarters of them with a count of one. The top ten hold about 20% of the sample. Patients with a history of autoimmune disease or receiving systemic immunosuppression were excluded from the trial. Peripheral blood for TCR sequencing was collected from all dose cohorts at baseline, on cycle 4 day 1, and on cycle 7 day 1. Samples came from an open-label, multicenter, first-in-human phase I dose-escalation trial of ivuxolimab. Adults with locally advanced or metastatic melanoma, renal cell, hepatocellular, or head and neck squamous cell carcinoma were enrolled in the trial. CD4+ and CD8+ T cells were sorted separately from peripheral blood before TCR sequencing.

Results and caveats for the whole study, not just this receptor: Clonal expansion of both CD4+ and CD8+ blood T cells was observed from baseline to week 6 at doses 0.1 to 3.0 mg/kg. The antigen specificity of the peripheral T cells that underwent clonal expansion was not determined. Low levels of normalized T-cell clonal expansion were also shown by some nonresponding patients. In the 0.1-3.0 mg/kg groups, partial responders were among the patients with the lowest normalized peripheral clonal expansion, particularly in CD8+ T cells. After ivuxolimab, more expanded clones were found on average in CD8+ T cells than in CD4+ T cells.

From the cysteine up to the phenylalanine, the CDR3 has a length of 15 residues. The entry retains the CDR3 DNA only, 45 bases that are in frame from base 1. Cut back by 4 bases and 1 base, the V and J ends lie 14 bases apart. CDR1 and CDR2, looked up from the germline V gene, are SGHRS and YFSETQ. The sequencing here drew on CD4+ or CD8+ T cells sorted from blood, taken in a trial of the OX40 agonist ivuxolimab. This receptor was identified in an adult with an advanced solid tumor such as melanoma, head and neck, liver or kidney cancer. The sequence is built from TRBV5-1 and TRBJ1-1; matching of 6 bases hints at TRBD1 as the D gene. The sequence in DNA is TGCGCCAGCAGCATTCAGGGGTTCGGGAACACTGAAGCTTTCTTT. Its product reads: CASSIQGFGNTEAFF.